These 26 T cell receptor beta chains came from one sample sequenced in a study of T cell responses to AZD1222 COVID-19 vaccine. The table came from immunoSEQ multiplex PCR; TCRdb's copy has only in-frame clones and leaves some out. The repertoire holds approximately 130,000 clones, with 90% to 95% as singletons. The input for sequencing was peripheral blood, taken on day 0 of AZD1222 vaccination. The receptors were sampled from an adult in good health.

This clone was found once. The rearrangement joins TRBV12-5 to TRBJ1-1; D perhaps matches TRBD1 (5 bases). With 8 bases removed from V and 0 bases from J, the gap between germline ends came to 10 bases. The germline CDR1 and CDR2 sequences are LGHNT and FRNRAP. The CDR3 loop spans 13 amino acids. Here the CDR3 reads CASTGGMNTEAFF. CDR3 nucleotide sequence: TGTGCTAGTACCGGGGGGATGAACACTGAAGCTTTCTTT. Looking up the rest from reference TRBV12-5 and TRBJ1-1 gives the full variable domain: DARVTQTPRHKVTEMGQEVTMRCQPILGHNTVFWYRQTMMQGLELLAYFRNRAPLDDSGMPKDRFSAEMPDATLATLKIQPSEPRDSAVYFCASTGGMNTEAFFGQGTRLTVV.

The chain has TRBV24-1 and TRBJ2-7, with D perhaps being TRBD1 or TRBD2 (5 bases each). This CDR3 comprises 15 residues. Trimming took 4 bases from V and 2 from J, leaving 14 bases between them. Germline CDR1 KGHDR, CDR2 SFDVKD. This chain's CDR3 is CATSDPGTGTYEQYF. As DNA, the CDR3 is TGTGCCACCAGTGACCCCGGGACCGGTACCTACGAGCAGTACTTC.

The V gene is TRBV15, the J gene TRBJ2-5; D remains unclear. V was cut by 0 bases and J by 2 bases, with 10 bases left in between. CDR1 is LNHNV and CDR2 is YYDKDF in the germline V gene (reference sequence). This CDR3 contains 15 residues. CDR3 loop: CATSRDPYQQETQYF. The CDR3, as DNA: TGTGCCACCAGCAGAGATCCGTATCAGCAAGAGACCCAGTACTTC.

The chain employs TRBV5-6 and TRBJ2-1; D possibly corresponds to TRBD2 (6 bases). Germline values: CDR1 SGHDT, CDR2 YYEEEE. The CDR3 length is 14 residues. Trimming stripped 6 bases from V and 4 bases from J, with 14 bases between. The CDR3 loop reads CASTVPGSYNEQFF. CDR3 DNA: TGTGCCAGCACCGTCCCCGGGAGTTACAATGAGCAGTTCTTC.

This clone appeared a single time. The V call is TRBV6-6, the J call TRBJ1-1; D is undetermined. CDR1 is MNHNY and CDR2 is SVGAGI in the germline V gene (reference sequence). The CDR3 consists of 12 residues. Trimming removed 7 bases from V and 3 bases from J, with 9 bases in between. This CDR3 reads CASNLKDTEAFF. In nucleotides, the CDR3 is TGTGCCAGCAACCTGAAAGACACTGAAGCTTTCTTT.

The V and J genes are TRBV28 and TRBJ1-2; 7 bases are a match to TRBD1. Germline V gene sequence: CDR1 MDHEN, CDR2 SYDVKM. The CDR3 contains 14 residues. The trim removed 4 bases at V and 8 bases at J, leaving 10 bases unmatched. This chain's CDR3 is CASSSSGGIGGYTF. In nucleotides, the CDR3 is TGTGCCAGCAGTTCCTCAGGGGGGATAGGGGGCTACACCTTC.

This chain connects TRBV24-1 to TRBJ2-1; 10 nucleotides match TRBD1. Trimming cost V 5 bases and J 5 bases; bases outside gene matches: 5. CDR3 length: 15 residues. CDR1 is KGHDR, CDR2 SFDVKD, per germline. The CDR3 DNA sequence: TGTGCCACCAGTGGTTCGGGACAGGGGAACAATGAGCAGTTCTTC. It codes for CATSGSGQGNNEQFF.

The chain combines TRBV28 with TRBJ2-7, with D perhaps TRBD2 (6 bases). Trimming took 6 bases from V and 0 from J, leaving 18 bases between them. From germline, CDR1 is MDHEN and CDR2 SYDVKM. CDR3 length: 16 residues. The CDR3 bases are TGTGCCAGCAGGTTTGGGCGGGACGTAAGCTCCTACGAGCAGTACTTC. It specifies CASRFGRDVSSYEQYF. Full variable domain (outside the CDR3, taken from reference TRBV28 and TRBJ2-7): DVKVTQSSRYLVKRTGEKVFLECVQDMDHENMFWYRQDPGLGLRLIYFSYDVKMKEKGDIPEGYSVSREKKERFSLILESASTNQTSMYLCASRFGRDVSSYEQYFGPGTRLTVT.

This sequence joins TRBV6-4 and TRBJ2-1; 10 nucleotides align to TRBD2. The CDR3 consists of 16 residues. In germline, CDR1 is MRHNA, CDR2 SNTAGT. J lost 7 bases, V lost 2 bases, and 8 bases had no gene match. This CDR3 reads CASSDQPAGGPNEQFF. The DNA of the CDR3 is TGTGCCAGCAGTGACCAGCCAGCGGGAGGGCCTAATGAGCAGTTCTTC.

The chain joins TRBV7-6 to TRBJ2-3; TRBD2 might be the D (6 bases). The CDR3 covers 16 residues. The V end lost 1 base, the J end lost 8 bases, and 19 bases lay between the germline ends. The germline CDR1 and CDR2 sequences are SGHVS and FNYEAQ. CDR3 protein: CASSLESGSPPGTQYF. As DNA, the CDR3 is TGTGCCAGCAGCTTAGAGTCCGGGAGCCCGCCAGGTACGCAGTATTTT.

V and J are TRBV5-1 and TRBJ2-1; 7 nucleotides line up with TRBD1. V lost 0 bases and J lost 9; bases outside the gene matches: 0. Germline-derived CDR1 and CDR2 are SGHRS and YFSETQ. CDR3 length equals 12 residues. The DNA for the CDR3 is TGCGCCAGCAGCTTGGGGACAGGTGAGCAGTTCTTC. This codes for CASSLGTGEQFF.

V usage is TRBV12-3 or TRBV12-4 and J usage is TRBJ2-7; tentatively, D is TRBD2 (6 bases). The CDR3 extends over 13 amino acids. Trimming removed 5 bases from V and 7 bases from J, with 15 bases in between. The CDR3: CASSLSGGWEQYF. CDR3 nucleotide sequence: TGTGCCAGCAGTCTATCAGGAGGGTGGGAGCAGTACTTC.

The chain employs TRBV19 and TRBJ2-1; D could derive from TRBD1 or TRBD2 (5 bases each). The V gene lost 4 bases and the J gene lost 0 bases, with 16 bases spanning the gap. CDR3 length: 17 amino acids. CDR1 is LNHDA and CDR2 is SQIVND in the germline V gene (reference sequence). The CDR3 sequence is CASSTPRGAVSYNEQFF. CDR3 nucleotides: TGTGCCAGTAGTACCCCGAGGGGAGCGGTCTCCTACAATGAGCAGTTCTTC.

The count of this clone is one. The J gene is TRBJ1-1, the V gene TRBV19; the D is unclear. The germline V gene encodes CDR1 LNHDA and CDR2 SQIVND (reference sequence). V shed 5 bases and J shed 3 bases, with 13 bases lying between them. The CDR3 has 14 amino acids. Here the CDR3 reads CASSYREMDTEAFF. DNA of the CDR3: TGTGCCAGTAGTTACCGGGAAATGGACACTGAAGCTTTCTTT.

DNA of the CDR3: TGTGCCAGCACCCCACCCGTATCGGGGACAGGGCACAATGAGCAGTTCTTC. Its protein is CASTPPVSGTGHNEQFF. The genes are TRBV28 and TRBJ2-1; 9 nucleotides agree with TRBD1. Losses at the gene ends were 7 bases for V and 5 bases for J; bases not matched to a gene: 15. The germline CDR1 and CDR2 sequences are MDHEN and SYDVKM. The CDR3 covers 17 residues.

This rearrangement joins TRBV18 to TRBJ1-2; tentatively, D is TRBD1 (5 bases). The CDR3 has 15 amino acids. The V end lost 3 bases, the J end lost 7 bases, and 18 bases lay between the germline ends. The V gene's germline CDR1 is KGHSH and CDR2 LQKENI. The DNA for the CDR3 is TGTGCCAGCTCACCCCCTTTGGGGGGGTTGCGTGGCTACACCTTC. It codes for CASSPPLGGLRGYTF.

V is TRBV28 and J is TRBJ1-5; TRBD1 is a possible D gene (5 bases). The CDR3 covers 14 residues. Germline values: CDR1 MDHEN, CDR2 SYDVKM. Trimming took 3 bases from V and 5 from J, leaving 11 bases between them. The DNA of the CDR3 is TGTGCCAGCAGTTTCGGGACGCCCGATCAGCCCCAGCATTTT. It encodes CASSFGTPDQPQHF. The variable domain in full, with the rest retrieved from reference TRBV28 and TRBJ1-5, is DVKVTQSSRYLVKRTGEKVFLECVQDMDHENMFWYRQDPGLGLRLIYFSYDVKMKEKGDIPEGYSVSREKKERFSLILESASTNQTSMYLCASSFGTPDQPQHFGDGTRLSIL.

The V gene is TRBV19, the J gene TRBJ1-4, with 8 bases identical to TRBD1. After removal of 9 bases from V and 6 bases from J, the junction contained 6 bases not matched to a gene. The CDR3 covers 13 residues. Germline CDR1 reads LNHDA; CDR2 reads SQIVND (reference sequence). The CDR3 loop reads CASQDRVDEKLFF. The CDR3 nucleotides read TGTGCCAGCCAGGACAGGGTTGATGAAAAACTGTTTTTT.

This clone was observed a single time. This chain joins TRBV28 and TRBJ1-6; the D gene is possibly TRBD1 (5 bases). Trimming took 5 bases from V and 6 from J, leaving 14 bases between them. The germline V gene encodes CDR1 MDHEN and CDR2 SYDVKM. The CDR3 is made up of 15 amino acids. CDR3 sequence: CASSDTGLSNSPLHF. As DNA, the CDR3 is TGTGCCAGCAGTGACACGGGACTCAGTAATTCACCCCTCCACTTT.

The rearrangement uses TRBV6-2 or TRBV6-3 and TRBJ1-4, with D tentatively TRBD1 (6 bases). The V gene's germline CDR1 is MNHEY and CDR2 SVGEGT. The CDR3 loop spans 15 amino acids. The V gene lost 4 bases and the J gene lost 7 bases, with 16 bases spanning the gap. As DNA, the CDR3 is TGTGCCAGCAGTTTCAGCCCCCCGACAGGTGAAAAACTGTTTTTT. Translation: CASSFSPPTGEKLFF.

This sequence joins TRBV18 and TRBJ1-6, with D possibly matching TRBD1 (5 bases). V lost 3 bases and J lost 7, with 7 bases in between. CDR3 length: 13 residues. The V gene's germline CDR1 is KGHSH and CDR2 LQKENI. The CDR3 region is CASSPRDNSPLHF. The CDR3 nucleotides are TGTGCCAGCTCACCGCGGGACAATTCACCCCTCCACTTT.

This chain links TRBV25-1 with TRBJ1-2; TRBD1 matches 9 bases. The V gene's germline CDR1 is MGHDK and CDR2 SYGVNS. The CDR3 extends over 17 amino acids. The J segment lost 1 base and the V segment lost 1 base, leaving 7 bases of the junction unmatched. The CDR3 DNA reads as TGTGCCAGCAGTGAATTGGGTTGGGGACAGGGTAACTATGGCTACACCTTC. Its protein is CASSELGWGQGNYGYTF.

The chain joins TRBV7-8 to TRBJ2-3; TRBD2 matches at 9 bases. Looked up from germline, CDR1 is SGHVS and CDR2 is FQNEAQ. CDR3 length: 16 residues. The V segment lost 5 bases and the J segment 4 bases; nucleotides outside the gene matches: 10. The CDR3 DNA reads TGTGCCAGCAGCCGAGGAGTCAGCGGGAGGTCAGATACGCAGTATTTT. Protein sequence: CASSRGVSGRSDTQYF. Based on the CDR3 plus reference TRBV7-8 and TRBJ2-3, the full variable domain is GAGVSQSPRYKVAKRGQDVALRCDPISGHVSLFWYQQALGQGPEFLTYFQNEAQLDKSGLPSDRFFAERPEGSVSTLKIQRTQQEDSAVYLCASSRGVSGRSDTQYFGPGTRLTVL.

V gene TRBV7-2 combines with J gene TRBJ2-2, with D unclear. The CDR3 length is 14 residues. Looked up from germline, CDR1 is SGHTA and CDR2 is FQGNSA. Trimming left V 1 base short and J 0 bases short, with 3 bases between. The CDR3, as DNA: TGTGCCAGCAGCTTAGTCCCGAACACCGGGGAGCTGTTTTTT. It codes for CASSLVPNTGELFF.

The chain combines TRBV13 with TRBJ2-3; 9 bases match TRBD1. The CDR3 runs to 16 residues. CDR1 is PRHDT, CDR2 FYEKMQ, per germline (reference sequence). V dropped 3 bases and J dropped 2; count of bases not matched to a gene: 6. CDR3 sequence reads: CASSLLGDRVTDTQYF. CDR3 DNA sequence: TGTGCCAGCAGCTTGCTAGGGGACAGGGTCACAGATACGCAGTATTTT.

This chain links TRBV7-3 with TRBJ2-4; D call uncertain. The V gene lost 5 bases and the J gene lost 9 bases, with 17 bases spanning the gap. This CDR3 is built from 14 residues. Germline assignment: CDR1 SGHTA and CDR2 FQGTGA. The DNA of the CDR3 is TGTGCCAGCAGCCTCTATGCCGGCGAGGCCATTCAGTACTTC. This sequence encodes CASSLYAGEAIQYF.